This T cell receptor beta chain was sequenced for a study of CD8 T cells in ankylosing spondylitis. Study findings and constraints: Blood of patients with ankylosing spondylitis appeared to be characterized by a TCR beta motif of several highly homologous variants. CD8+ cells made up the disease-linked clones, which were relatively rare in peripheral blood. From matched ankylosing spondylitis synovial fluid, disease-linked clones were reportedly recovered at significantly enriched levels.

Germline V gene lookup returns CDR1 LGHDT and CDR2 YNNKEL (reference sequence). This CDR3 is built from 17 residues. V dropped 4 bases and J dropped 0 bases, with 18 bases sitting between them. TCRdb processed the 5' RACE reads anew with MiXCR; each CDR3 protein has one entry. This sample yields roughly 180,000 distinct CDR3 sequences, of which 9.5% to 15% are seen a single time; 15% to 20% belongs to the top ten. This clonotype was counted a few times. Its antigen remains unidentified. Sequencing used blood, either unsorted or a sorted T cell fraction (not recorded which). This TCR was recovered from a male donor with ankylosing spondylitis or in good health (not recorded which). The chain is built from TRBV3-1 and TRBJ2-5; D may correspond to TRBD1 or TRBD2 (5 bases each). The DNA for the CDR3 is TGTGCCAGCAGCCCAGGGACGTTCGGGCTGTACCAAGAGACCCAGTACTTC. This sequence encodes CASSPGTFGLYQETQYF.